The sequence of this TCR beta chain was determined in a study of post-analysis software for immune sequencing data. A word on this clonotype: Its target is unknown.

Whole-study results and caveats: Patients had higher frequencies than controls of roughly five TRBV segments, including TRBV5-6, TRBV5-1 and TRBV20-1. Diversity measured as normalized Chao1 was significantly lower in multiple sclerosis patients than in controls.

Prepared libraries of TCR beta cDNA carried unique molecular identifiers. TCRdb called the PCR reads again in MiXCR, with one record for every CDR3 protein. Of about 620,000 distinct CDR3 sequences in the sample, around 40% were seen once. Germline V gives CDR1 MNHEY, CDR2 SMNVEV (reference sequence). V lost 4 bases to trimming and J lost 4 bases; unmatched junction nucleotides: 14. The CDR3 contains 18 residues. The clonotype comes from a girl between 5 and 17 years old with multiple sclerosis. The sample comprised blood. The chain employs TRBV27 and TRBJ2-2; 8 positions match TRBD1. The CDR3 nucleotides are TGTGCCAGCAGTTACCGATTGGGACAGGTGCCTACCACCGGGGAGCTGTTTTTT. It translates to CASSYRLGQVPTTGELFF.